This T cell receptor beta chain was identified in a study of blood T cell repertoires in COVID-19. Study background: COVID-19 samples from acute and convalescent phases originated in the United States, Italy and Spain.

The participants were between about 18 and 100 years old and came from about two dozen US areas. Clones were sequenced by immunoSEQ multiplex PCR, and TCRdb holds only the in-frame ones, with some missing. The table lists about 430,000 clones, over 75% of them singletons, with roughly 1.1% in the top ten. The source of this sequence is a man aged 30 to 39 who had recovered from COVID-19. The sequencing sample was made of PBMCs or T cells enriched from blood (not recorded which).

The CDR3: CASTLGQGSHYEQYF. DNA for the CDR3: TGTGCCAGCACCTTGGGGCAGGGGAGCCACTACGAGCAGTACTTC. The chain is built from TRBV7-8 and TRBJ2-7, with D perhaps matching TRBD1 (6 bases). This CDR3 has 15 amino acids. Germline V CDR1 and CDR2: SGHVS, FQNEAQ. The V end was cut by 7 bases, the J end by 3 bases, with 19 bases between.